The entry below describes one T cell receptor (beta chain). Its antigen is not yet known. A read error may account for a junction end that differs from germline. These data originate in a study of T-cell memory formation after mild COVID-19 (dated by TCRdb to 2020 to 2023). Describing the broader study: TCR sequence clusters from the two donors were largely donor specific. In two donors, T-cell clones that expanded and contracted after mild COVID-19 were tracked by sequencing TCRalpha and TCRbeta repertoires over time. Two young, previously healthy adult volunteers made up the cohort, one male and one female. The full study reports these points: Contracting CD4+ clones appeared mostly in the CM and EM memory subsets, whereas CD8+ clones were enriched in EMRA. Balanced CD4/CD8 phenotypes were observed for clones contracting from day 15 to 85, whereas a bias towards CD4+ was observed for a second wave of clones expanding from day 15 to 37. Some responding clones were detected in pre-infection memory, which suggested that pre-existing cross-reactive memory T cells had joined the SARS-CoV-2 response. The study covered only a couple of mild cases, and larger cohorts including severe cases with pre-infection samples were considered necessary. SARS-CoV-2 specificity was not confirmed for the second-wave clones peaking on day 37.

The data were produced on an Illumina NovaSeq 6000. TCRalpha and TCRbeta cDNA libraries were constructed by 5'RACE with constant-segment primers, with sample barcodes and unique molecular identifiers being introduced. RNA was extracted from every sample with Trizol reagent. Libraries were amplified in two PCR steps, with a second sample barcode and Illumina TruSeq adapters added in the second step. Sequencing of the libraries was done on an Illumina NovaSeq, producing 2 x 150 bp paired-end reads. The original methods were these. Reads were demultiplexed and collapsed into UMI-guided consensus sequences with migec v1.2.7. Using mixcr v2.1.11, the UMI consensuses were aligned to TRA and TRB V and J templates and assembled into clonotypes. Clonotypes were classified as expanded or contracted when called significant by both edgeR and NoisET, with noise models trained on biological replicates. edgeR calls used a false discovery rate-adjusted p below 0.01 and a log2 fold-change threshold of 1. As an exploratory analysis of dynamics, PCA with hierarchical clustering was applied to max-normalized trajectories of the 1000 most abundant clonotypes. The CD4 or CD8 phenotype of responding clones was assigned using the separately sequenced CD4+ and CD8+ repertoires. The public reads were run again by TCRdb, first through fastp at Q25 and then through MiXCR, and only productive beta chains were kept. Rows matching on CDR3 protein sequence are summarized as one entry with the most common DNA and genes. The V and J calls shown here were made by TCRdb, not taken from the authors' results. The table for this sample lists approximately 400,000 distinct CDR3 sequences; roughly a quarter of them were counted only once. The top ten clones comprise around 8.1% of the sample.

The CDR3 starts with the cysteine, ends with the phenylalanine, and has 15 residues. The only DNA kept is the CDR3, 45 bases in frame from the first base. Sequences SSHAT (CDR1) and FNYEAQ (CDR2) are obtained from the germline V gene (reference sequence). Ficoll-Paque density gradient centrifugation was the method used to isolate PBMCs. This sequence was found in an adult woman who had mild COVID-19 (a few samples of this study predate the infection). The sample titles of this study are shuffled in the database, so cell type and time point are left out; the donor was told from shared clones. The chain was built from TRBV7-7 and TRBJ1-2; 8 bases in the middle match TRBD1. Specimen: PBMCs or a T cell subset sorted from them (not recorded which). CDR3 protein: CASSARTGSDYGYTF. The sequence in DNA is TGTGCTAGCAGCGCCAGGACAGGGTCTGACTATGGCTACACCTTC.